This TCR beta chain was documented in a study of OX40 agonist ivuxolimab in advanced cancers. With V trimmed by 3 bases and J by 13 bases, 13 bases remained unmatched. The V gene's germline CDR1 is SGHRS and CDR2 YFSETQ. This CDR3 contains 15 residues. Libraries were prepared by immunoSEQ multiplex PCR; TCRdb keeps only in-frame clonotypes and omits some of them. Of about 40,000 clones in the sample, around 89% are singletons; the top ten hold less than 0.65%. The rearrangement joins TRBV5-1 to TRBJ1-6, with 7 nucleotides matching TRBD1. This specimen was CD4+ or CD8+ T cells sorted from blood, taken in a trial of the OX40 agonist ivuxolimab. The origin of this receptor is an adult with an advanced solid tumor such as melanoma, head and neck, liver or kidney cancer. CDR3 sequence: CASSSGQTGGFPLHF. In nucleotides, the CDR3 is TGCGCCAGCAGCTCGGGACAGACCGGGGGATTTCCCCTCCACTTT.